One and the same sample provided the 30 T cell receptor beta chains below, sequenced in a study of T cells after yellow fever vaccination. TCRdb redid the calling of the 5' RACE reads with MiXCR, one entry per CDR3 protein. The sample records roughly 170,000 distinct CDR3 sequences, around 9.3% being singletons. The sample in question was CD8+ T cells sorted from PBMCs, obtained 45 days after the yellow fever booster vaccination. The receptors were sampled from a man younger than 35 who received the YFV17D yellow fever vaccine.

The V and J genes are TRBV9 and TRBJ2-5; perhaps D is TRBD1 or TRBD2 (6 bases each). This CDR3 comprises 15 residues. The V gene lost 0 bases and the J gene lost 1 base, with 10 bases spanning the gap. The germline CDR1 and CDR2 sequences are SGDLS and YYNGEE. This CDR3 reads CASSVEGGGQETQYF. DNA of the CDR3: TGTGCCAGCAGCGTAGAGGGGGGAGGCCAAGAGACCCAGTACTTC. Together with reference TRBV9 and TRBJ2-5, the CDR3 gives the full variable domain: DSGVTQTPKHLITATGQRVTLRCSPRSGDLSVYWYQQSLDQGLQFLIQYYNGEERAKGNILERFSAQQFPDLHSELNLSSLELGDSALYFCASSVEGGGQETQYFGPGTRLLVL.

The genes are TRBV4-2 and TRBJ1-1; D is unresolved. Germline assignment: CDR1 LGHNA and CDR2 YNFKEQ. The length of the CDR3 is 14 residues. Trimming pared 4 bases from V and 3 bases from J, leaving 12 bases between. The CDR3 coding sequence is TGTGCCAGCAGCCCAACGGGGTCGTACACTGAAGCTTTCTTT. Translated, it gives CASSPTGSYTEAFF.

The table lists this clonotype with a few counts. The CDR3 spells CASSAGRYSNQPQHF. For the CDR3, the DNA is TGTGCCAGCAGCGCCGGACGGTATAGCAATCAGCCCCAGCATTTT. The chain has TRBV13 and TRBJ1-5; D ambiguous. The CDR3 totals 15 residues. Germline loops: CDR1 PRHDT, CDR2 FYEKMQ (reference sequence). The V gene lost 5 bases and the J gene lost 0 bases, with 11 bases spanning the gap.

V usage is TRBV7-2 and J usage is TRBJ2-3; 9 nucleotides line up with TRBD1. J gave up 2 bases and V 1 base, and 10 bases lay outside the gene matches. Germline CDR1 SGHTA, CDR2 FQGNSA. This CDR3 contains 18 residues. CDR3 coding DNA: TGTGCCAGCAGCTTAGTTCAGGTCGACAGGGGGGCCACAGATACGCAGTATTTT. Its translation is CASSLVQVDRGATDTQYF.

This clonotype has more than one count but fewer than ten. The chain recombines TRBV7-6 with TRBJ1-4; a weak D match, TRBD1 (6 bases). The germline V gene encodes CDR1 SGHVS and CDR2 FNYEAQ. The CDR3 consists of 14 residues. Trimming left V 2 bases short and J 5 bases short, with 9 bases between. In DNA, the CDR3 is TGTGCCAGCAGCTTATCCCAGGGGAATGAAAAACTGTTTTTT. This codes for CASSLSQGNEKLFF. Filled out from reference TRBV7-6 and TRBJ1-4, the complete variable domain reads GAGVSQSPRYKVTKRGQDVALRCDPISGHVSLYWYRQALGQGPEFLTYFNYEAQQDKSGLPNDRFSAERPEGSISTLTIQRTEQRDSAMYRCASSLSQGNEKLFFGSGTQLSVL.

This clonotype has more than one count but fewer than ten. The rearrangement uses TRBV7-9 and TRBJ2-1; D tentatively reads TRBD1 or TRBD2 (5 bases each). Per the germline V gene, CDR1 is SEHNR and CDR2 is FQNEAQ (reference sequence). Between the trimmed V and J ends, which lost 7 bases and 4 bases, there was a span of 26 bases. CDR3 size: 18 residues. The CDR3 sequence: CASTTRSGTPESYNEQFF. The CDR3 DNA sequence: TGTGCCAGCACAACGAGGTCAGGGACGCCGGAATCTTACAATGAGCAGTTCTTC.

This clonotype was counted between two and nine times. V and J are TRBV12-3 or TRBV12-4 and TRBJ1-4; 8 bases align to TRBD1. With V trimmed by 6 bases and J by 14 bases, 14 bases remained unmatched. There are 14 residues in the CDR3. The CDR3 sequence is CASRGGQGEWSLFF. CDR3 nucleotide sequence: TGTGCCAGCAGAGGAGGACAGGGAGAATGGAGCCTGTTTTTT.

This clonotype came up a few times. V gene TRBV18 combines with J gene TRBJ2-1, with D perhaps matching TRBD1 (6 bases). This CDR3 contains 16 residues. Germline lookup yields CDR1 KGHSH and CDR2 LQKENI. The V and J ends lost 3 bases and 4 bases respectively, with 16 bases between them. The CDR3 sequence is CASSPYVQGLYNEQFF. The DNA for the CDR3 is TGTGCCAGCTCACCGTACGTTCAGGGGTTGTACAATGAGCAGTTCTTC.

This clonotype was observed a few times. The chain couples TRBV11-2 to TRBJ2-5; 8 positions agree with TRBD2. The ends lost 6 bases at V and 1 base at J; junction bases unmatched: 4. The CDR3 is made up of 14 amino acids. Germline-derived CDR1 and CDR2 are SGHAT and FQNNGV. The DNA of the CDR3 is TGTGCCAGCAGTACGAGCGGGAGCCAAGAGACCCAGTACTTC. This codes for CASSTSGSQETQYF.

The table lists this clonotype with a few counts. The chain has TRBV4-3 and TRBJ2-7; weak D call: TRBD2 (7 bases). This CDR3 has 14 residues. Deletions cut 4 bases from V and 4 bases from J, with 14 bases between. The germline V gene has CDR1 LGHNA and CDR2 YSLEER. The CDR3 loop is CASSPSRGAYEQYF. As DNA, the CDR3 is TGCGCCAGCAGCCCATCCCGGGGGGCATACGAGCAGTACTTC.

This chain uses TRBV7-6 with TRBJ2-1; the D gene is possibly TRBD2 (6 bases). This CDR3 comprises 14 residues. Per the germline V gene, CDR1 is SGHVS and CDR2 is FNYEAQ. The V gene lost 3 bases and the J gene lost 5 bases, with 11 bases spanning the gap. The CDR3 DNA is TGTGCCAGCAGCTTCTTACTAGCCCACAATGAGCAGTTCTTC. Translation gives CASSFLLAHNEQFF.

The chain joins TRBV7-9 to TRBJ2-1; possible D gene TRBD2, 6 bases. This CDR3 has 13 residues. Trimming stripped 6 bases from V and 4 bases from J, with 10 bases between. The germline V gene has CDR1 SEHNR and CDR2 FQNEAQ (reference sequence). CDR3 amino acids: CASSPEGYNEQFF. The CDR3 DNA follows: TGTGCCAGCAGTCCGGAGGGGTACAATGAGCAGTTCTTC.

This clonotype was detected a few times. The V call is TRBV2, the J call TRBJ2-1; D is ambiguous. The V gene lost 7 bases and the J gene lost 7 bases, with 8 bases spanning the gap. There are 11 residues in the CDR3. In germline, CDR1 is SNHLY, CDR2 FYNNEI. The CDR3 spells CASIYGNEQFF. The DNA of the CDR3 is TGTGCCAGCATTTACGGGAATGAGCAGTTCTTC.

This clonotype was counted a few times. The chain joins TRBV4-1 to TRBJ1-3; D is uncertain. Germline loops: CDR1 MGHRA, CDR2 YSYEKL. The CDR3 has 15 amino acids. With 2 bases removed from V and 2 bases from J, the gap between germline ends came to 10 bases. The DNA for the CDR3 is TGCGCCAGCAGCCAACCTTCGGATCCTGGAAACACCATATATTTT. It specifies CASSQPSDPGNTIYF.

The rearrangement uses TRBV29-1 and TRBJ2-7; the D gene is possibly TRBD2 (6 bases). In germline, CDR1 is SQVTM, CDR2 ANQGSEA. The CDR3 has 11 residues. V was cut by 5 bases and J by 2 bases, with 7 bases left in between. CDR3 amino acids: CSVREAYEQYF. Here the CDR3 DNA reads TGCAGCGTTAGGGAGGCCTACGAGCAGTACTTC.

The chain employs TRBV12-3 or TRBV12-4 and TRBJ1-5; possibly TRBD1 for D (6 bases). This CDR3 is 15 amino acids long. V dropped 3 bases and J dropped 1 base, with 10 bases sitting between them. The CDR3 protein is CASSFSGESNQPQHF. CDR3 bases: TGTGCCAGCAGTTTCTCAGGGGAAAGCAATCAGCCCCAGCATTTT.

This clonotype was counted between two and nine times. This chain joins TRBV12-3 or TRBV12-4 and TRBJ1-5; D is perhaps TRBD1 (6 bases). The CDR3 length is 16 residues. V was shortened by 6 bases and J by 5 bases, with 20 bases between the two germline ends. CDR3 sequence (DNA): TGTGCCAGCAGCAGAGGGGGGACCCCGAGGGATCAGCCCCAGCATTTT. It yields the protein CASSRGGTPRDQPQHF.

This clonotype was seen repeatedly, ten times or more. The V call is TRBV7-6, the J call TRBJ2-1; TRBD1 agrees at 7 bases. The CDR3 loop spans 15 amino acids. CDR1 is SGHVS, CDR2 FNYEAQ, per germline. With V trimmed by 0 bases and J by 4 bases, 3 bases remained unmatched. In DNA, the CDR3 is TGTGCCAGCAGCTTAGCGCCGACAGGGTACAATGAGCAGTTCTTC. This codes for CASSLAPTGYNEQFF.

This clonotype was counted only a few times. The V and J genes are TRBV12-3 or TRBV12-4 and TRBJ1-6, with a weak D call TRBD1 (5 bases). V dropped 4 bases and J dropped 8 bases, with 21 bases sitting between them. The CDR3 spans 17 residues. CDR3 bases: TGTGCCAGCAGTTCGGGGTCGGTTGAGGGGAGGGATTCACCCCTCCACTTT. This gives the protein CASSSGSVEGRDSPLHF.

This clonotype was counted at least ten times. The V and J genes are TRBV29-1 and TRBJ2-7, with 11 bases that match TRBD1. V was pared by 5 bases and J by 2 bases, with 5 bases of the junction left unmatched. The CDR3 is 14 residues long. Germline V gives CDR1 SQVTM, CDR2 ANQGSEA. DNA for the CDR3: TGCAGCGTTAGGCCGGGACAGGGGGCCTACGAGCAGTACTTC. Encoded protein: CSVRPGQGAYEQYF.

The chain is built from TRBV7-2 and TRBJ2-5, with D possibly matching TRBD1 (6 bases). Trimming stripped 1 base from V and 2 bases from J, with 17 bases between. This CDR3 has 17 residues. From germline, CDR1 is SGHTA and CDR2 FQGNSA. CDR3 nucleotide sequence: TGTGCCAGCAGCTTAGGACCGACAGGAGGAATACAAGAGACCCAGTACTTC. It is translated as CASSLGPTGGIQETQYF. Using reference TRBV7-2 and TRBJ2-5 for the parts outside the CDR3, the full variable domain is GAGVSQSPSNKVTEKGKDVELRCDPISGHTALYWYRQSLGQGLEFLIYFQGNSAPDKSGLPSDRFSAERTGGSVSTLTIQRTQQEDSAVYLCASSLGPTGGIQETQYFGPGTRLLVL.

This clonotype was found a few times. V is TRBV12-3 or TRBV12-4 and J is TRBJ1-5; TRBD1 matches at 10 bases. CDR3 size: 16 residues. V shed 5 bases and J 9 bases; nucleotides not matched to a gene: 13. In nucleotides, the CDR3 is TGTGCCAGCAGTCCCACCCGGACAGGGGGAGGGGCGCCCCAGCATTTT. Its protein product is CASSPTRTGGGAPQHF.

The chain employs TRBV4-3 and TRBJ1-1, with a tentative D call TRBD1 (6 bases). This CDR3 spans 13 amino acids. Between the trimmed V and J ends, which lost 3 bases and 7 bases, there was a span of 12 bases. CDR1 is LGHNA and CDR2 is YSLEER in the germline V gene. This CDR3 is CASSQGGRGEAFF. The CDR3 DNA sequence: TGCGCCAGCAGCCAGGGGGGCCGCGGTGAAGCTTTCTTT.

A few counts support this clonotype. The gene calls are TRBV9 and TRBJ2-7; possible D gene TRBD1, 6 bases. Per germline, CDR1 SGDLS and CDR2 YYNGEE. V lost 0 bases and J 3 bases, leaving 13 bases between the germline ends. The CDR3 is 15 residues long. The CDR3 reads CASSVAGQTSYEQYV. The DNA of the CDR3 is TGTGCCAGCAGCGTAGCGGGACAAACGAGCTACGAGCAGTACGTC.

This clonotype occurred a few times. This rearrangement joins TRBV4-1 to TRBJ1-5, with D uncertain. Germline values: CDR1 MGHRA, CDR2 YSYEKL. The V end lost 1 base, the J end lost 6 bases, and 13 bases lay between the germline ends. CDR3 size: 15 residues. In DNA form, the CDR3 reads TGCGCCAGCAGCCAAGCTTGGTCCGGAGGTCAGCCCCAGCATTTT. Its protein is CASSQAWSGGQPQHF.

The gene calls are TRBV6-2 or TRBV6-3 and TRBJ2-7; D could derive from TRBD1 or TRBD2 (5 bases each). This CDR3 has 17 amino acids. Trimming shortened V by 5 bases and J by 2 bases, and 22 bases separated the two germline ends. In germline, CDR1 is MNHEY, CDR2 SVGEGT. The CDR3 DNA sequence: TGTGCCAGCAGTCTCGATAGGGACCGAAGACTGACCTACGAGCAGTACTTC. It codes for CASSLDRDRRLTYEQYF.

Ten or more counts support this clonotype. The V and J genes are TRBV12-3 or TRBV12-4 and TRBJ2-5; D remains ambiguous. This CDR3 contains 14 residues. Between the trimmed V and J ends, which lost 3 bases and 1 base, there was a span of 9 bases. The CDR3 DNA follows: TGTGCCAGCAGTTTCGGCGATAGCCAAGAGACCCAGTACTTC. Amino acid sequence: CASSFGDSQETQYF.

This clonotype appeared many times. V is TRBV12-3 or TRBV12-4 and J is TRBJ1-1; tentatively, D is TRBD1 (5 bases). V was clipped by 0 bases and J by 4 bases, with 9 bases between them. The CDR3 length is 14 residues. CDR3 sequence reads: CASSLAGRGTEAFF. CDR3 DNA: TGTGCCAGCAGTTTAGCGGGGAGGGGCACTGAAGCTTTCTTT.

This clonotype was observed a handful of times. The CDR3 sequence is CASSQWGLEKLFF. The CDR3 coding sequence is TGCGCCAGCAGCCAATGGGGGCTTGAAAAACTGTTTTTT. The chain joins TRBV4-1 to TRBJ1-4; possible D gene TRBD1, 6 bases. Germline V gene sequence: CDR1 MGHRA, CDR2 YSYEKL. CDR3 length equals 13 residues. Trimming stripped 2 bases from V and 7 bases from J, with 8 bases between.

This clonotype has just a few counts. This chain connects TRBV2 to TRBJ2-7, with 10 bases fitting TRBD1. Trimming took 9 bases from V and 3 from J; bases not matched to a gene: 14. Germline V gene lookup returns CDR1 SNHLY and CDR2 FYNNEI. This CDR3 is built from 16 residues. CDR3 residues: CARSGDRGVEIYEQYF. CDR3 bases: TGTGCCAGATCTGGGGACAGGGGAGTAGAGATCTACGAGCAGTACTTC.